The 19 T cell receptor beta chains below all came from one sample that was sequenced in a study of blood T cell repertoires in COVID-19. TCRdb's table, derived via immunoSEQ multiplex PCR, lists solely in-frame clones and lacks some. The sample contains 120,000 to 150,000 clones, more than 70% of which appear only once. Sequenced material: peripheral blood. All receptors derive from a man aged 55 to 70 with active or convalescent COVID-19.

The rearrangement joins TRBV4-1 to TRBJ1-2; no firm D call. Germline V gives CDR1 MGHRA, CDR2 YSYEKL. This CDR3 spans 15 amino acids. The V end was cut by 1 base, the J end by 0 bases, with 9 bases between. The CDR3 sequence is CASSQGENPNYGYTF. The CDR3, as DNA: TGCGCCAGCAGCCAAGGGGAGAACCCTAACTATGGCTACACCTTC.

The V call is TRBV10-3, the J call TRBJ2-3, with D possibly matching TRBD1 (5 bases). Germline V gene lookup returns CDR1 ENHRY and CDR2 SYGVKD. This CDR3 region has 15 residues. The germline V and J ends were trimmed by 4 bases and 1 base, with 12 bases remaining between them. This CDR3 reads CAISGFDSRTDTQYF. The CDR3 bases are TGTGCCATCAGTGGATTTGACAGCCGCACAGATACGCAGTATTTT.

This clone was observed many times. This rearrangement joins TRBV5-1 to TRBJ2-1, with D possibly being TRBD1 (5 bases). The CDR3 length is 15 residues. Germline CDR1 and CDR2: SGHRS and YFSETQ. V was clipped by 0 bases and J by 0 bases, with 7 bases between them. The CDR3 here is CASSLGQLSYNEQFF. CDR3 in DNA: TGCGCCAGCAGCTTGGGACAGCTCTCCTACAATGAGCAGTTCTTC. The whole variable domain, remainder taken from reference TRBV5-1 and TRBJ2-1, is KAGVTQTPRYLIKTRGQQVTLSCSPISGHRSVSWYQQTPGQGLQFLFEYFSETQRNKGNFPGRFSGRQFSNSRSEMNVSTLELGDSALYLCASSLGQLSYNEQFFGPGTRLTVL.

This clone has ten or more counts. The chain couples TRBV25-1 to TRBJ2-7; maybe TRBD1 (5 bases). With 2 bases removed from V and 3 bases from J, the gap between germline ends came to 14 bases. This CDR3 contains 15 residues. Germline CDR1 reads MGHDK; CDR2 reads SYGVNS. The CDR3, as DNA: TGTGCCAGCAGTGAAGGTAACGCAGGGTACTACGAGCAGTACTTC. It translates to CASSEGNAGYYEQYF.

The chain uses TRBV27 and TRBJ2-7; 8 bases agree with TRBD1. The V and J ends lost 7 bases and 0 bases, in that order; junction bases with no gene match: 11. This CDR3 is 16 amino acids long. CDR1 MNHEY and CDR2 SMNVEV come from the germline V gene (reference sequence). This CDR3 reads CASTPPDREDSYEQYF. The CDR3 DNA reads TGTGCCAGCACCCCCCCGGACAGGGAGGACTCCTACGAGCAGTACTTC.

The chain is built from TRBV7-9 and TRBJ1-1; D gene unclear. V was clipped by 2 bases and J by 3 bases, with 10 bases between them. The CDR3 contains 14 residues. CDR1 and CDR2 from the germline V gene are SEHNR and FQNEAQ (reference sequence). The CDR3 DNA follows: TGTGCCAGCAGCTTAAGACGGGAGGACACTGAAGCTTTCTTT. Encoded protein: CASSLRREDTEAFF. Supplemented by reference TRBV7-9 and TRBJ1-1, the full variable domain reads DTGVSQNPRHKITKRGQNVTFRCDPISEHNRLYWYRQTLGQGPEFLTYFQNEAQLEKSRLLSDRFSAERPKGSFSTLEIQRTEQGDSAMYLCASSLRREDTEAFFGQGTRLTVV.

The J gene is TRBJ1-1, the V gene TRBV29-1; 7 nucleotides agree with TRBD1. V shed 6 bases and J 6 bases; nucleotides not matched to a gene: 19. The CDR3 is 16 amino acids. Germline V gives CDR1 SQVTM, CDR2 ANQGSEA. As DNA, the CDR3 is TGCAGCGTCTACCAGTTTACGGACAGGCCTTGGGCTGAAGCTTTCTTT. It translates to CSVYQFTDRPWAEAFF.

This sequence joins TRBV11-2 and TRBJ1-2; 10 positions agree with TRBD1. This CDR3 contains 14 residues. CDR1 SGHAT and CDR2 FQNNGV come from the germline V gene. Germline trimming cut 5 bases from V and 4 bases from J; bases unmatched to any gene: 4. CDR3 loop: CASSRDRGPYGYTF. CDR3 in DNA: TGTGCCAGCAGCAGGGACAGGGGCCCCTATGGCTACACCTTC.

J is TRBJ2-7 and V is TRBV28; D is perhaps TRBD2 (5 bases). The V gene lost 6 bases and the J gene lost 2 bases, with 11 bases spanning the gap. The germline V gene has CDR1 MDHEN and CDR2 SYDVKM. The CDR3 is 13 residues long. DNA for the CDR3: TGTGCCAGCAGCCCCCCAGCGGCCTACGAGCAGTACTTC. Encoded protein: CASSPPAAYEQYF. Full variable domain (remainder filled in from reference TRBV28 and TRBJ2-7): DVKVTQSSRYLVKRTGEKVFLECVQDMDHENMFWYRQDPGLGLRLIYFSYDVKMKEKGDIPEGYSVSREKKERFSLILESASTNQTSMYLCASSPPAAYEQYFGPGTRLTVT.

The gene calls are TRBV3-1 (or the pseudogene TRBV3-2) and TRBJ2-3; maybe TRBD2 (6 bases). V was trimmed by 1 base and J by 4 bases, leaving 18 bases between them. There are 17 residues in the CDR3. Germline CDR1 LGHDT, CDR2 YNNKEL (reference sequence). Written as DNA, the CDR3 is TGTGCCAGCAGCCAAGTCTACTTGCGGGAAATCCCAGATACGCAGTATTTT. This codes for CASSQVYLREIPDTQYF.

The V gene is TRBV25-1, the J gene TRBJ1-3, with D possibly TRBD1 on 6 matching bases. Germline V gene data show CDR1 as MGHDK and CDR2 as SYGVNS. V was clipped by 3 bases and J by 0 bases, with 18 bases between them. The CDR3 sequence is 18 residues long. CDR3 loop: CASSDRGGRKNSGNTIYF. In DNA, the CDR3 is TGTGCCAGCAGTGATAGGGGGGGCAGGAAAAACTCTGGAAACACCATATATTTT.

This clone was seen once. DNA for the CDR3: TGTGCCAGCAGCCAAGATATCCGGACAGGGGGCGTAAATACAGATACGCAGTATTTT. Protein: CASSQDIRTGGVNTDTQYF. The V gene is TRBV3-1 (or the pseudogene TRBV3-2), the J gene TRBJ2-3; 11 nucleotides line up with TRBD1. From germline, CDR1 is LGHDT and CDR2 YNNKEL (reference sequence). After removal of 0 bases from V and 3 bases from J, the junction contained 11 bases not matched to a gene. This CDR3 contains 19 residues.

The chain carries TRBV5-6 and TRBJ1-6, with TRBD1 matching 9 bases. The germline V gene has CDR1 SGHDT and CDR2 YYEEEE. The CDR3 is 16 residues long. The V segment lost 4 bases and the J segment 6 bases; nucleotides outside the gene matches: 8. DNA for the CDR3: TGTGCCAGCAGCCCGCAGGGACAGGGTAGTAATTCACCCCTCCACTTT. This translates into CASSPQGQGSNSPLHF.

The chain joins TRBV7-6 to TRBJ2-3, with 9 nucleotides matching TRBD2. This CDR3 contains 16 residues. V shed 5 bases, J shed 0 bases, and the junction held 6 bases outside the gene matches. Germline V gene sequence: CDR1 SGHVS, CDR2 FNYEAQ. CDR3 residues: CASSPLAGLSTDTQYF. CDR3 nucleotides: TGTGCCAGCAGCCCCCTAGCGGGACTCAGCACAGATACGCAGTATTTT.

The V call is TRBV28, the J call TRBJ2-2; 11 nucleotides agree with TRBD1. Looked up from germline, CDR1 is MDHEN and CDR2 is SYDVKM. The trim removed 6 bases at V and 7 bases at J, leaving 4 bases unmatched. The CDR3 is 14 amino acids. CDR3 loop: CASSGQGAIGELFF. CDR3 DNA sequence: TGTGCCAGCAGCGGACAGGGGGCAATCGGGGAGCTGTTTTTT.

V and J are TRBV4-3 and TRBJ2-7; 7 nucleotides line up with TRBD1. Per germline, CDR1 LGHNA and CDR2 YSLEER. The CDR3 spans 15 residues. With 1 base clipped from V and 4 bases from J, the junction kept 7 bases outside the gene matches. DNA for the CDR3: TGCGCCAGCAGCCAAGGGACAGGTAGTCTGTACGAGCAGTACTTC. Protein: CASSQGTGSLYEQYF.

The rearrangement joins TRBV27 to TRBJ1-4, with 8 bases fitting TRBD1. The CDR3 runs 14 residues. With V trimmed by 6 bases and J by 4 bases, 4 bases remained unmatched. Germline loops: CDR1 MNHEY, CDR2 SMNVEV (reference sequence). In DNA, the CDR3 is TGTGCCAGCAGCTCGACAGGGGTTAATGAAAAACTGTTTTTT. This translates into CASSSTGVNEKLFF.

The rearrangement joins TRBV4-3 to TRBJ1-1, with 11 bases fitting TRBD1. Trimming removed 0 bases from V and 9 bases from J; junction bases left unmatched: 6. Germline V gene sequence: CDR1 LGHNA, CDR2 YSLEER. The CDR3 runs to 15 residues. The CDR3: CASSQDRDRGYQAFF. For the CDR3, the DNA is TGCGCCAGCAGCCAAGATCGGGACAGGGGGTACCAAGCTTTCTTT.

The count of this clone is one. The genes are TRBV24-1 and TRBJ2-1; 10 nucleotides match TRBD2. This CDR3 is built from 15 residues. Germline assignment: CDR1 KGHDR and CDR2 SFDVKD. The V gene end was trimmed by 6 bases and the J gene end by 2 bases; junction bases not matched to a gene: 3. CDR3 in amino acids: CATSIAGGAYNEQFF. CDR3 coding DNA: TGTGCCACCAGTATAGCGGGAGGTGCCTACAATGAGCAGTTCTTC.